This entry lists 23 T cell receptor beta chains sequenced from one sample in a study of cytomegalovirus exposure and HLA in healthy donors. PCR primers comprised 60 Vbeta and 13 Jbeta primers. Data came from immunoSEQ multiplex PCR; TCRdb stores just in-frame clones and leaves some out. The sample consists of about 130,000 clones, approximately 80% of them appearing once. Sequenced sample: PBMCs. These receptors were obtained from a girl aged 2 to 9 in good health and CMV-seronegative.

The J gene is TRBJ2-1, the V gene TRBV30; a weak D match, TRBD1 (6 bases). Germline V gene sequence: CDR1 GTSNPN, CDR2 SVGIG (reference sequence). V was shortened by 2 bases and J by 9 bases, with 11 bases between the two germline ends. The CDR3 totals 12 residues. CDR3 residues: CAWSPQGSEQFF. CDR3 nucleotides: TGTGCCTGGAGTCCCCAGGGGAGTGAGCAGTTCTTC. Supplemented by reference TRBV30 and TRBJ2-1, the full variable domain reads SQTIHQWPATLVQPVGSPLSLECTVEGTSNPNLYWYRQAAGRGLQLLFYSVGIGQISSEVPQNLSASRPQDRQFILSSKKLLLSDSGFYLCAWSPQGSEQFFGPGTRLTVL.

This sequence joins TRBV30 and TRBJ1-1; D is perhaps TRBD1 (6 bases). V shed 3 bases and J shed 6 bases, with 20 bases lying between them. Looked up from germline, CDR1 is GTSNPN and CDR2 is SVGIG (reference sequence). This CDR3 spans 15 amino acids. The CDR3 DNA follows: TGTGCCTGGAGGACCCTCACAGGGAAGCTGCCTGAAGCTTTCTTT. Its translation is CAWRTLTGKLPEAFF.

The V call is TRBV18, the J call TRBJ2-5; possible D gene TRBD1, 6 bases. V dropped 1 base and J dropped 4 bases, with 10 bases sitting between them. The CDR3 runs 14 residues. Germline CDR1 and CDR2: KGHSH and LQKENI. CDR3 bases: TGTGCCAGCTCACCACTCAGGGGACGAGAGACCCAGTACTTC. Protein: CASSPLRGRETQYF.

This clone showed up just a few times. The chain links TRBV5-1 to TRBJ1-1, with D maybe TRBD1 (5 bases). V was cut by 0 bases and J by 5 bases, with 11 bases left in between. From germline, CDR1 is SGHRS and CDR2 YFSETQ. The CDR3 consists of 14 residues. This CDR3 reads CASSLGQRGTEAFF. The CDR3 DNA is TGCGCCAGCAGCTTGGGACAGCGGGGGACTGAAGCTTTCTTT.

The chain employs TRBV20-1 and TRBJ1-1, with TRBD1 as a possible D gene (6 bases). The V gene lost 3 bases and the J gene lost 8 bases, with 10 bases spanning the gap. Germline V gives CDR1 DFQATT, CDR2 SNEGSKA (reference sequence). The CDR3 extends over 11 amino acids. The CDR3, as DNA: TGCAGTGCTAGGGATGACAGGGAAGCTTTCTTT. Protein product: CSARDDREAFF.

This clone was counted a few times. Additional DNA sequences in this sample encode the identical CDR3. J is TRBJ2-1 and V is TRBV30; no clear D gene. The CDR3 extends over 11 amino acids. Germline CDR1 and CDR2: GTSNPN and SVGIG (reference sequence). With 0 bases removed from V and 7 bases from J, the gap between germline ends came to 4 bases. CDR3 sequence reads: CAWSVLNEQFF. The CDR3 bases are TGTGCCTGGAGTGTACTAAATGAGCAGTTCTTC.

This sequence joins TRBV5-1 and TRBJ2-7, with 9 bases that match TRBD1. There are 14 residues in the CDR3. Germline V gene lookup returns CDR1 SGHRS and CDR2 YFSETQ. The J segment lost 5 bases and the V segment lost 4 bases, leaving 7 bases of the junction unmatched. The CDR3: CASSAGDRANEQYF. The CDR3 DNA is TGCGCCAGCAGCGCAGGGGACAGGGCGAACGAGCAGTACTTC.

The chain joins TRBV7-2 to TRBJ2-5; D is perhaps TRBD1 (6 bases). The CDR3 loop spans 15 amino acids. CDR1 and CDR2 (germline): SGHTA, FQGNSA. Trimming shortened V by 0 bases and J by 1 base, and 9 bases separated the two germline ends. The CDR3 coding sequence is TGTGCCAGCAGCTTAGCCAGGGGCCTCCAAGAGACCCAGTACTTC. Its translation: CASSLARGLQETQYF. Full variable domain (rest looked up from reference TRBV7-2 and TRBJ2-5): GAGVSQSPSNKVTEKGKDVELRCDPISGHTALYWYRQSLGQGLEFLIYFQGNSAPDKSGLPSDRFSAERTGGSVSTLTIQRTQQEDSAVYLCASSLARGLQETQYFGPGTRLLVL.

The rearrangement joins TRBV2 to TRBJ2-1, with TRBD2 matching over 11 bases. CDR3 size: 16 residues. With 4 bases clipped from V and 7 bases from J, the junction kept 9 bases outside the gene matches. Germline V gene data show CDR1 as SNHLY and CDR2 as FYNNEI. Here the CDR3 reads CASSALAGGARNEQFF. DNA for the CDR3: TGTGCCAGCAGTGCGTTAGCGGGAGGGGCTAGGAATGAGCAGTTCTTC.

The chain combines TRBV6-1 with TRBJ2-7; D possibly corresponds to TRBD1 (5 bases). V lost 6 bases and J 7 bases, leaving 19 bases between the germline ends. CDR1 and CDR2 from the germline V gene are MNHNS and SASEGT. The CDR3 sequence is 14 residues long. For the CDR3, the DNA is TGTGCCAGCAGGATAGACTCGGCGAAGGGGGAGCAGTACTTC. It translates to CASRIDSAKGEQYF.

V gene TRBV9 combines with J gene TRBJ1-2; a weak D match, TRBD1 (5 bases). The CDR3 sequence is 14 residues long. Germline V gene lookup returns CDR1 SGDLS and CDR2 YYNGEE. The V end was cut by 4 bases, the J end by 4 bases, with 14 bases between. CDR3 loop: CASSPRQWPYGYTF. In DNA, the CDR3 is TGTGCCAGCAGCCCGAGACAGTGGCCCTATGGCTACACCTTC.

The chain combines TRBV29-1 with TRBJ2-7, with TRBD1 as a possible D gene (5 bases). CDR1 is SQVTM, CDR2 ANQGSEA, per germline. The CDR3 has 13 amino acids. Trimming removed 7 bases from V and 2 bases from J, with 15 bases in between. CDR3 DNA sequence: TGCAGCGCTGCCGGACACTTTCCCTACGAGCAGTACTTC. Protein sequence: CSAAGHFPYEQYF.

This clone was counted a few times. The chain recombines TRBV19 with TRBJ2-1, with D perhaps matching TRBD2 (5 bases). V lost 1 base, J lost 6 bases, and 16 bases lay in between. This CDR3 contains 16 residues. Germline V lookup: CDR1 LNHDA, CDR2 SQIVND (reference sequence). Here the CDR3 DNA reads TGTGCCAGTAGTATAGGGAGGTTACTTCCCCCCAATGAGCAGTTCTTC. Residues: CASSIGRLLPPNEQFF.

The V call is TRBV6-1, the J call TRBJ2-5; 8 positions match TRBD1. CDR3 length: 17 amino acids. Germline V CDR1 and CDR2: MNHNS, SASEGT. V lost 4 bases to trimming and J lost 5 bases; unmatched junction nucleotides: 15. CDR3 loop: CASSGIGQGVTGETQYF. The CDR3 nucleotides are TGTGCCAGCAGTGGGATTGGACAGGGCGTAACGGGGGAGACCCAGTACTTC.

The rearrangement uses TRBV18 and TRBJ1-1; 9 bases fit TRBD1. J gave up 7 bases and V 8 bases, and 11 bases lay outside the gene matches. Germline V gene lookup returns CDR1 KGHSH and CDR2 LQKENI. CDR3 length: 14 residues. CDR3 sequence: CASAGGTGFVEAFF. DNA of the CDR3: TGTGCCAGCGCTGGGGGGACAGGGTTTGTTGAAGCTTTCTTT.

The rearrangement uses TRBV5-1 and TRBJ2-7, with D hard to call. V was shortened by 4 bases and J by 5 bases, with 10 bases between the two germline ends. Germline-derived CDR1 and CDR2 are SGHRS and YFSETQ. This CDR3 is built from 12 residues. CDR3 sequence reads: CASSPPSDEQYF. CDR3 nucleotides: TGCGCCAGCAGCCCCCCGTCCGACGAGCAGTACTTC.

V is TRBV4-3 and J is TRBJ2-2; a possible D gene is TRBD1 (5 bases). Germline V CDR1 and CDR2: LGHNA, YSLEER. V dropped 1 base and J dropped 7 bases, with 16 bases sitting between them. CDR3 length: 16 amino acids. The CDR3 region has the DNA TGCGCCAGCAGCCAAGGCAGAGACAGAGCCTTCGGGGAGCTGTTTTTT. This gives the protein CASSQGRDRAFGELFF.

The V and J genes are TRBV19 and TRBJ1-6; 7 positions match TRBD1. Trimming removed 6 bases from V and 0 bases from J; junction bases left unmatched: 8. This CDR3 is 17 amino acids long. Germline CDR1 LNHDA, CDR2 SQIVND (reference sequence). CDR3 sequence: CASSLATGDSYNSPLHF. The CDR3 DNA sequence: TGTGCCAGTAGCTTGGCTACAGGGGACTCCTATAATTCACCCCTCCACTTT. Combining the CDR3 with reference TRBV19 and TRBJ1-6 gives the whole variable domain DGGITQSPKYLFRKEGQNVTLSCEQNLNHDAMYWYRQDPGQGLRLIYYSQIVNDFQKGDIAEGYSVSREKKESFPLTVTSAQKNPTAFYLCASSLATGDSYNSPLHFGNGTRLTVT.

The chain uses TRBV2 and TRBJ1-4, with D hard to call. The CDR3 runs 14 residues. V was pared by 3 bases and J by 4 bases, with 9 bases between. The germline V gene has CDR1 SNHLY and CDR2 FYNNEI. The DNA for the CDR3 is TGTGCCAGCAGTGATGAGCCTTTTAATGAAAAACTGTTTTTT. Protein: CASSDEPFNEKLFF.

This sequence joins TRBV27 and TRBJ2-2, with 8 positions matching TRBD2. Germline trimming cut 7 bases from V and 4 bases from J; bases unmatched to any gene: 8. Germline V gene data show CDR1 as MNHEY and CDR2 as SMNVEV (reference sequence). This CDR3 contains 15 residues. The CDR3, as DNA: TGTGCCAGCACCGTTACTAGCGGTTTCACCGGGGAGCTGTTTTTT. Protein product: CASTVTSGFTGELFF.

The rearrangement joins TRBV4-2 to TRBJ2-2; 7 bases agree with TRBD2. The CDR3 spans 17 residues. V dropped 0 bases and J dropped 3; count of bases not matched to a gene: 7. Germline lookup yields CDR1 LGHNA and CDR2 YNFKEQ. DNA for the CDR3: TGTGCCAGCAGCCAAGATTATCTAGCGGAAGACACCGGGGAGCTGTTTTTT. Protein sequence: CASSQDYLAEDTGELFF.

The rearrangement links TRBV6-4 to TRBJ2-5; 8 bases match TRBD1. CDR1 is MRHNA, CDR2 SNTAGT, per germline. This CDR3 spans 14 amino acids. Trimming took 5 bases from V and 4 from J; bases not matched to a gene: 6. The CDR3 DNA reads TGTGCCAGCAGTCCCGCAGGGGGCTCAGAGACCCAGTACTTC. It is translated as CASSPAGGSETQYF.

This clone was observed once. This chain uses TRBV11-2 with TRBJ2-7; TRBD2 aligns across 14 bases. Per the germline V gene, CDR1 is SGHAT and CDR2 is FQNNGV. CDR3 length: 15 amino acids. J was trimmed by 5 bases and V by 5 bases; bases with no gene match: 5. CDR3 residues: CASSVPTSGRDEQYF. The CDR3 DNA is TGTGCCAGCAGCGTTCCGACTAGCGGGAGGGACGAGCAGTACTTC.